The next 30 T cell receptor beta chains were all read from a single sample in a study. The assay was immunoSEQ multiplex PCR, and TCRdb's table has in-frame clones only and misses some. The sample lists 68,000 or so clones; 90% to 95% were seen once. The sample was PBMCs. These receptors came from a man in his forties with rheumatoid arthritis.

The chain uses TRBV25-1 and TRBJ1-5, with D uncertain. V was pared by 4 bases and J by 5 bases, with 9 bases between. The CDR3 runs to 13 residues. The germline V gene has CDR1 MGHDK and CDR2 SYGVNS. The CDR3 sequence: CASSASHDQPQHF. CDR3 nucleotides: TGTGCCAGCAGTGCTTCCCACGATCAGCCCCAGCATTTT.

V usage is TRBV7-6 and J usage is TRBJ2-5; D is perhaps TRBD1 or TRBD2 (6 bases each). With 5 bases removed from V and 1 base from J, the gap between germline ends came to 11 bases. The CDR3 loop spans 14 amino acids. CDR1 and CDR2 (germline): SGHVS, FNYEAQ. CDR3 nucleotides: TGTGCCAGCAGCGAGGGGGGCCCCCAAGAGACCCAGTACTTC. As protein: CASSEGGPQETQYF.

J is TRBJ2-7 and V is TRBV7-9; weak D call: TRBD2 (6 bases). Germline CDR1 reads SEHNR; CDR2 reads FQNEAQ (reference sequence). Trimming removed 10 bases from V and 1 base from J, with 11 bases in between. The CDR3 length is 12 residues. The CDR3 protein is CAITGTSYEQYF. DNA for the CDR3: TGTGCCATCACGGGGACTTCCTACGAGCAGTACTTC.

The chain links TRBV18 to TRBJ1-6, with a possible D match to TRBD1 (6 bases). V shed 8 bases and J shed 7 bases, with 18 bases lying between them. Germline V gene lookup returns CDR1 KGHSH and CDR2 LQKENI. The CDR3 sequence is 15 residues long. CDR3 protein: CASTKRGGENSPLHF. For the CDR3, the DNA is TGTGCCAGCACTAAGCGGGGGGGCGAGAATTCACCCCTCCACTTT.

This chain joins TRBV30 and TRBJ1-6; D ambiguous. V lost 6 bases to trimming and J lost 9 bases, with 9 bases between them. Germline CDR1 GTSNPN, CDR2 SVGIG (reference sequence). CDR3 length: 11 amino acids. DNA for the CDR3: TGTGCCTGCCAAGACGGTTCACCCCTCCACTTT. It is translated as CACQDGSPLHF. The full variable domain, completed using reference TRBV30 and TRBJ1-6, is SQTIHQWPATLVQPVGSPLSLECTVEGTSNPNLYWYRQAAGRGLQLLFYSVGIGQISSEVPQNLSASRPQDRQFILSSKKLLLSDSGFYLCACQDGSPLHFGNGTRLTVT.

This clone has a handful of counts. V and J are TRBV30 and TRBJ1-5; tentative D call: TRBD1 (5 bases). The CDR3 is 15 amino acids. Germline V CDR1 and CDR2: GTSNPN, SVGIG (reference sequence). Trimming removed 2 bases at V and 6 bases at J, with 17 bases between. CDR3 sequence (DNA): TGTGCCTGGAGTCCACCCCAGGGACCGCGTCAGCCCCAGCATTTT. Residues: CAWSPPQGPRQPQHF.

The J gene is TRBJ2-7, the V gene TRBV25-1; D remains ambiguous. This CDR3 spans 12 amino acids. The germline V gene has CDR1 MGHDK and CDR2 SYGVNS. Trimming shortened V by 2 bases and J by 4 bases, and 6 bases separated the two germline ends. CDR3 region: CASSEQPYEQYF. In nucleotides, the CDR3 is TGTGCCAGCAGTGAACAGCCTTACGAGCAGTACTTC.

The V and J genes are TRBV5-1 and TRBJ2-4; tentative D call: TRBD2 (6 bases). Germline lookup yields CDR1 SGHRS and CDR2 YFSETQ. Trimming removed 5 bases from V and 7 bases from J, with 13 bases in between. The CDR3 has 13 residues. The CDR3 region has the DNA TGCGCCAGCAGTGACGCTGCGGGGAACATTCAGTACTTC. Encoded protein: CASSDAAGNIQYF.

The chain links TRBV18 to TRBJ1-1; 8 bases map to TRBD1. The CDR3 is 14 amino acids. The germline V gene encodes CDR1 KGHSH and CDR2 LQKENI. V shed 6 bases and J 5 bases; nucleotides not matched to a gene: 8. The CDR3 loop is CASSSTGESTEAFF. The CDR3 DNA follows: TGTGCCAGCTCCTCGACAGGGGAGAGTACTGAAGCTTTCTTT.

The rearrangement links TRBV6-5 to TRBJ2-7; D remains ambiguous. Germline values: CDR1 MNHEY, CDR2 SVGAGI. The CDR3 covers 13 residues. Between the trimmed V and J ends, which lost 5 bases and 2 bases, there was a span of 10 bases. Here the CDR3 DNA reads TGTGCCAGCAGTCGTATCGGACCCTACGAGCAGTACTTC. Translating gives CASSRIGPYEQYF.

This chain connects TRBV10-1 to TRBJ2-3; the match to TRBD2 covers 12 bases. The germline V gene has CDR1 WNHNN and CDR2 SYGVQD (reference sequence). The junction had 6 bases not matched to a gene; V was cut back by 3 bases and J by 5 bases. This CDR3 is 16 amino acids long. CDR3 nucleotides: TGCGCCAGCAGTGAAACCCTAGCGGGGGGGCGAGATACGCAGTATTTT. Translated, it gives CASSETLAGGRDTQYF.

This clone was detected a few times. The chain carries TRBV7-9 and TRBJ1-1; 7 bases map to TRBD1. This CDR3 comprises 15 residues. Germline V CDR1 and CDR2: SEHNR, FQNEAQ (reference sequence). J was trimmed by 0 bases and V by 4 bases; bases with no gene match: 5. CDR3 in amino acids: CASSSTGRMNTEAFF. The CDR3 DNA follows: TGTGCCAGCAGCTCGACAGGGAGAATGAACACTGAAGCTTTCTTT. Full variable domain (rest looked up from reference TRBV7-9 and TRBJ1-1): DTGVSQNPRHKITKRGQNVTFRCDPISEHNRLYWYRQTLGQGPEFLTYFQNEAQLEKSRLLSDRFSAERPKGSFSTLEIQRTEQGDSAMYLCASSSTGRMNTEAFFGQGTRLTVV.

V gene TRBV2 combines with J gene TRBJ1-1; D unclear. There are 13 residues in the CDR3. Germline values: CDR1 SNHLY, CDR2 FYNNEI. Trimming pared 4 bases from V and 1 base from J, leaving 7 bases between. CDR3 DNA: TGTGCCAGCAGTGGGGGAAGGAACACTGAAGCTTTCTTT. Protein: CASSGGRNTEAFF. The complete variable domain, with remaining parts taken from reference TRBV2 and TRBJ1-1, reads EPEVTQTPSHQVTQMGQEVILRCVPISNHLYFYWYRQILGQKVEFLVSFYNNEISEKSEIFDDQFSVERPDGSNFTLKIRSTKLEDSAMYFCASSGGRNTEAFFGQGTRLTVV.

J is TRBJ1-5 and V is TRBV5-1; D not certain. Germline V gene lookup returns CDR1 SGHRS and CDR2 YFSETQ. This CDR3 has 16 amino acids. The V gene lost 0 bases and the J gene lost 0 bases, with 10 bases spanning the gap. The CDR3 is CASSLGPQYSNQPQHF. The DNA for the CDR3 is TGCGCCAGCAGCTTGGGTCCCCAGTATAGCAATCAGCCCCAGCATTTT. Together with reference TRBV5-1 and TRBJ1-5, the CDR3 gives the full variable domain: KAGVTQTPRYLIKTRGQQVTLSCSPISGHRSVSWYQQTPGQGLQFLFEYFSETQRNKGNFPGRFSGRQFSNSRSEMNVSTLELGDSALYLCASSLGPQYSNQPQHFGDGTRLSIL.

This chain joins TRBV18 and TRBJ1-5; 7 bases match TRBD1. The germline gives CDR1 KGHSH, CDR2 LQKENI. The CDR3 is made up of 16 amino acids. The junction had 8 bases not matched to a gene; V was cut back by 4 bases and J by 2 bases. The CDR3 loop is CASSLAGGGGNQPQHF. Here the CDR3 DNA reads TGTGCCAGCTCACTCGCGGGAGGGGGCGGCAATCAGCCCCAGCATTTT.

The chain couples TRBV6-5 to TRBJ1-6, with 8 bases that match TRBD1. CDR3 length: 15 residues. The J segment lost 7 bases and the V segment lost 5 bases, leaving 7 bases of the junction unmatched. Germline CDR1 is MNHEY and CDR2 is SVGAGI. The CDR3 DNA follows: TGTGCCAGCAGTCCATGGACAGGGACCAATTCACCCCTCCACTTT. This encodes CASSPWTGTNSPLHF.

The rearrangement joins TRBV10-3 to TRBJ2-7; TRBD1 agrees at 12 bases. CDR1 ENHRY and CDR2 SYGVKD come from the germline V gene. V gave up 0 bases and J gave up 5 bases; unmatched junction bases: 5. CDR3 length: 16 amino acids. CDR3 nucleotides: TGTGCCATCAGTGAGTCGAAAGGGACAGGGGGCCACGAGCAGTACTTC. It translates to CAISESKGTGGHEQYF.

The V call is TRBV9, the J call TRBJ2-5; the D gene is possibly TRBD1 (6 bases). CDR3 length: 14 amino acids. The germline V gene encodes CDR1 SGDLS and CDR2 YYNGEE. V shed 3 bases and J shed 2 bases, with 11 bases lying between them. The CDR3 DNA is TGTGCCAGCAGCGCCGGACAGACACAAGAGACCCAGTACTTC. This encodes CASSAGQTQETQYF.

For the CDR3, the DNA is TGTGCCAGCAGTCACGGGACAGGGAGGGCCGGGGAGCTGTTTTTT. Residues: CASSHGTGRAGELFF. This chain joins TRBV27 and TRBJ2-2; 9 bases are shared with TRBD1. This CDR3 comprises 15 residues. Germline CDR1 MNHEY, CDR2 SMNVEV (reference sequence). V was clipped by 5 bases and J by 6 bases; unmatched bases: 7.

The chain uses TRBV7-9 and TRBJ1-2; D ambiguous. Trimming pared 2 bases from V and 8 bases from J, leaving 9 bases between. The germline gives CDR1 SEHNR, CDR2 FQNEAQ (reference sequence). The CDR3 totals 12 residues. CDR3 DNA: TGTGCCAGCAGCTTATCGGGAGGGGGCTACACCTTC. Translating gives CASSLSGGGYTF. The full variable domain, completed using reference TRBV7-9 and TRBJ1-2, is DTGVSQNPRHKITKRGQNVTFRCDPISEHNRLYWYRQTLGQGPEFLTYFQNEAQLEKSRLLSDRFSAERPKGSFSTLEIQRTEQGDSAMYLCASSLSGGGYTFGSGTRLTVV.

The V call is TRBV18, the J call TRBJ2-1; D not certain. Trimming stripped 6 bases from V and 4 bases from J, with 13 bases between. This CDR3 has 14 residues. In germline, CDR1 is KGHSH, CDR2 LQKENI. The chain's CDR3 is CASSLSISYNEQFF. CDR3 bases: TGTGCCAGCTCGCTATCCATATCGTACAATGAGCAGTTCTTC.

J is TRBJ1-1 and V is TRBV7-9, with D tentatively TRBD1 (5 bases). Trimming took 6 bases from V and 4 from J, leaving 15 bases between them. This CDR3 has 14 amino acids. Germline V gene data show CDR1 as SEHNR and CDR2 as FQNEAQ (reference sequence). This CDR3 reads CASRVLQGSTEAFF. In DNA form, the CDR3 reads TGTGCCAGCAGAGTACTCCAGGGAAGCACTGAAGCTTTCTTT.

The chain is built from TRBV14 and TRBJ2-7, with 12 positions matching TRBD2. V dropped 2 bases and J dropped 2; count of bases not matched to a gene: 10. The CDR3 extends over 18 amino acids. Germline CDR1 and CDR2: SGHDN and FVKESK. The CDR3 sequence is CASSQYRTSGKSAYEQYF. CDR3 nucleotide sequence: TGTGCCAGCAGCCAATACCGGACTAGCGGGAAATCGGCCTACGAGCAGTACTTC.

The chain employs TRBV5-1 and TRBJ2-1, with D unclear. This CDR3 is 15 amino acids long. Per germline, CDR1 SGHRS and CDR2 YFSETQ. Trimming cost V 4 bases and J 6 bases, with 17 bases left between them. The DNA for the CDR3 is TGCGCCAGCAGCCGTCTTGGGCAAGGAATCAATGAGCAGTTCTTC. Amino acids: CASSRLGQGINEQFF.

This chain connects TRBV5-4 to TRBJ1-1, with D hard to call. Germline V gives CDR1 SGHNT, CDR2 YYREEE (reference sequence). The CDR3 totals 14 residues. V lost 0 bases to trimming and J lost 3 bases, with 9 bases between them. CDR3: CASSLAMGDTEAFF. CDR3 in DNA: TGTGCCAGCAGCTTGGCCATGGGTGACACTGAAGCTTTCTTT.

The V call is TRBV30, the J call TRBJ2-5; unclear D gene. Germline lookup yields CDR1 GTSNPN and CDR2 SVGIG (reference sequence). There are 11 residues in the CDR3. Between the trimmed V and J ends, which lost 3 bases and 0 bases, there was a span of 2 bases. The CDR3 loop reads CAWRYQETQYF. For the CDR3, the DNA is TGTGCCTGGAGGTACCAAGAGACCCAGTACTTC. The variable domain in full, with the rest retrieved from reference TRBV30 and TRBJ2-5, is SQTIHQWPATLVQPVGSPLSLECTVEGTSNPNLYWYRQAAGRGLQLLFYSVGIGQISSEVPQNLSASRPQDRQFILSSKKLLLSDSGFYLCAWRYQETQYFGPGTRLLVL.

J is TRBJ2-7 and V is TRBV18; D ambiguous. This CDR3 is 14 amino acids long. V was trimmed by 2 bases and J by 7 bases, leaving 15 bases between them. From germline, CDR1 is KGHSH and CDR2 LQKENI. The CDR3 here is CASSPGLALGEQYF. The CDR3 nucleotides are TGTGCCAGCTCACCAGGGCTCGCCCTCGGGGAGCAGTACTTC.

This rearrangement joins TRBV6-6 to TRBJ2-7; weak D call: TRBD2 (7 bases). Germline CDR1 and CDR2: MNHNY and SVGAGI (reference sequence). Trimming removed 6 bases at V and 10 bases at J, with 16 bases between. The CDR3 extends over 12 amino acids. As DNA, the CDR3 is TGTGCCAGCAGCTTAAGGGAGGGACACCAGTACTTC. Encoded protein: CASSLREGHQYF.

The rearrangement joins TRBV25-1 to TRBJ1-6; D unclear. Germline V gene sequence: CDR1 MGHDK, CDR2 SYGVNS. CDR3 size: 12 residues. V lost 0 bases and J lost 10, with 4 bases in between. CDR3 in amino acids: CASSEYNSPLHF. The CDR3 DNA reads as TGTGCCAGCAGTGAATACAACTCACCCCTCCACTTT.

This clone occurred once. This rearrangement joins TRBV6-1 to TRBJ1-1, with D maybe TRBD1 (5 bases). The CDR3 length is 15 residues. The germline CDR1 and CDR2 sequences are MNHNS and SASEGT. The V end was cut by 3 bases, the J end by 1 base, with 12 bases between. The CDR3 DNA is TGTGCCAGCAGTGAGTCCGGGACCGGGAACACTGAAGCTTTCTTT. Protein: CASSESGTGNTEAFF.